This is a list of T cell receptor beta chains from one sample in a study of siplizumab effects on memory and regulatory T cells. Sequencing used immunoSEQ multiplex PCR; TCRdb keeps in-frame clones, though not all of them. The table has about 100,000 clones, 85% to 95% seen once. Sequencing input: non-Treg CD4+ T cells sorted from blood. The source is a human donor in good health. Each CDR3 is given with its conserved first and last residue. D genes are given only for firm matches. The size entry is marked missing in some rows and otherwise reads once, few, many or a size class.

d_gene: TRBD2; abundance: .; j_gene: TRBJ2-7; v_gene: TRBV4-1; CDR3aa: CASSRGAGTSGTYEQYF; CDR3nt: TGCGCCAGCAGCCGAGGTGCCGGGACTAGCGGGACCTACGAGCAGTACTTC
d_gene: TRBD1; abundance: .; j_gene: TRBJ1-1; v_gene: TRBV5-4; CDR3aa: CASSQDGGTGGMNTEAFF; CDR3nt: TGTGCCAGCAGCCAAGACGGCGGGACAGGGGGCATGAACACTGAAGCTTTCTTT
d_gene: TRBD2; abundance: .; j_gene: TRBJ2-1; v_gene: TRBV5-1; CDR3aa: CASSSTSGSGPEQFF; CDR3nt: TGCGCCAGCAGCTCCACTAGCGGGAGTGGACCTGAGCAGTTCTTC
d_gene: .; abundance: .; j_gene: TRBJ2-5; v_gene: TRBV4-1; CDR3aa: CASSQVTGSLYF; CDR3nt: TGCGCCAGCAGCCAAGTGACTGGTAGCCTGTACTTC
d_gene: .; abundance: .; j_gene: TRBJ2-3; v_gene: TRBV7-2; CDR3aa: CASSYTTGDTQYF; CDR3nt: TGTGCCAGCAGCTACACCACAGGAGATACGCAGTATTTT
d_gene: .; abundance: .; j_gene: TRBJ2-1; v_gene: TRBV6-5; CDR3aa: CASSRSGNNEQFF; CDR3nt: TGTGCCAGCAGTCGAAGCGGAAACAATGAGCAGTTCTTC
d_gene: TRBD1; abundance: .; j_gene: TRBJ2-7; v_gene: TRBV6-5; CDR3aa: CASSYSRLDRGYEQYF; CDR3nt: TGTGCCAGCAGTTACTCGAGACTGGACAGGGGCTACGAGCAGTACTTC
d_gene: TRBD1; abundance: .; j_gene: TRBJ2-7; v_gene: TRBV5-1; CDR3aa: CASTGGRSHGEQYF; CDR3nt: TGCGCCAGCACAGGGGGACGGTCCCACGGCGAGCAGTACTTC
d_gene: TRBD1; abundance: .; j_gene: TRBJ1-5; v_gene: TRBV7-9; CDR3aa: CASSLEGGGNQPQHF; CDR3nt: TGTGCCAGCAGCTTAGAAGGGGGCGGCAATCAGCCCCAGCATTTT
d_gene: TRBD2; abundance: .; j_gene: TRBJ2-2; v_gene: TRBV2; CDR3aa: CASSETSGSSGELFF; CDR3nt: TGTGCCAGCAGTGAAACTAGCGGGAGTTCCGGGGAGCTGTTTTTT
d_gene: .; abundance: .; j_gene: TRBJ1-2; v_gene: TRBV4-2; CDR3aa: CASSQDLQVNYGYTF; CDR3nt: TGTGCCAGCAGCCAAGATTTACAGGTCAACTATGGCTACACCTTC
d_gene: TRBD1; abundance: .; j_gene: TRBJ2-2; v_gene: TRBV27; CDR3aa: CASGRTGYSGELFF; CDR3nt: TGTGCCAGCGGAAGGACAGGGTATTCCGGGGAGCTGTTTTTT
d_gene: .; abundance: .; j_gene: TRBJ1-3; v_gene: TRBV6-1; CDR3aa: CASREQARSGNTIYF; CDR3nt: TGTGCCAGCAGGGAACAGGCCCGCTCTGGAAACACCATATATTTT
d_gene: .; abundance: .; j_gene: TRBJ1-3; v_gene: TRBV29-1; CDR3aa: CSAKGLGNTIYF; CDR3nt: TGCAGCGCGAAGGGGCTAGGAAACACCATATATTTT
d_gene: .; abundance: .; j_gene: TRBJ2-2; v_gene: TRBV7-5; CDR3aa: CARWGSDGRVGDGELFF; CDR3nt: TGTGCCAGATGGGGCTCCGATGGCAGGGTCGGAGACGGGGAGCTGTTTTTT
d_gene: .; abundance: .; j_gene: TRBJ1-1; v_gene: TRBV5-1; CDR3aa: CASNPQGSMNTEAFF; CDR3nt: TGCGCCAGCAATCCACAGGGATCCATGAACACTGAAGCTTTCTTT
d_gene: TRBD1; abundance: .; j_gene: TRBJ2-7; v_gene: TRBV9; CDR3aa: CASTPGDRDYEQYF; CDR3nt: TGTGCCAGCACCCCCGGGGACAGGGACTACGAGCAGTACTTC
d_gene: .; abundance: .; j_gene: TRBJ1-1; v_gene: TRBV14; CDR3aa: CASSQGWRGGSQTEAFF; CDR3nt: TGTGCCAGCAGCCAAGGGTGGCGCGGGGGGAGTCAAACTGAAGCTTTCTTT
d_gene: .; abundance: once; j_gene: TRBJ2-5; v_gene: TRBV18; CDR3aa: CASSPETGKETQYF; CDR3nt: TGTGCCAGCTCACCAGAAACCGGGAAAGAGACCCAGTACTTC
d_gene: .; abundance: .; j_gene: TRBJ2-7; v_gene: TRBV25-1; CDR3aa: CASSDIARGYHEQYF; CDR3nt: TGTGCCAGCAGTGACATCGCCCGGGGTTACCACGAGCAGTACTTC
d_gene: .; abundance: .; j_gene: TRBJ2-7; v_gene: TRBV18; CDR3aa: CASSRQWERYEQYF; CDR3nt: TGTGCCAGCTCACGTCAGTGGGAGAGATACGAGCAGTACTTC
d_gene: TRBD1; abundance: .; j_gene: TRBJ2-5; v_gene: TRBV10-3; CDR3aa: CAISDSRTGGGETQYF; CDR3nt: TGTGCCATCAGTGACTCGCGTACAGGGGGCGGAGAGACCCAGTACTTC
d_gene: .; abundance: .; j_gene: TRBJ2-1; v_gene: TRBV25-1; CDR3aa: CASSEFMGGRNEQFF; CDR3nt: TGTGCCAGCAGTGAATTTATGGGAGGAAGGAATGAGCAGTTCTTC
d_gene: .; abundance: .; j_gene: TRBJ1-2; v_gene: TRBV12-5; CDR3aa: CASGLVPEGDGYTF; CDR3nt: TGTGCTAGTGGTTTGGTACCAGAGGGGGATGGCTACACCTTC
d_gene: .; abundance: .; j_gene: TRBJ1-5; v_gene: TRBV19; CDR3aa: CASSMNQGSNQPQHF; CDR3nt: TGTGCCAGTAGTATGAACCAGGGAAGCAATCAGCCCCAGCATTTT
d_gene: TRBD2; abundance: .; j_gene: TRBJ2-4; v_gene: TRBV4-1; CDR3aa: CASSPAGGAKNIQYF; CDR3nt: TGCGCCAGCAGCCCAGCGGGAGGAGCCAAAAACATTCAGTACTTC
d_gene: TRBD2; abundance: .; j_gene: TRBJ2-5; v_gene: TRBV5-1; CDR3aa: CASSLIFGLAGFRETQYF; CDR3nt: TGCGCCAGCAGCTTGATTTTCGGACTAGCGGGATTTAGAGAGACCCAGTACTTC
d_gene: .; abundance: .; j_gene: TRBJ2-3; v_gene: TRBV7-9; CDR3aa: CASSLSRASTDTQYF; CDR3nt: TGTGCCAGCAGCTTATCCCGGGCCAGCACAGATACGCAGTATTTT
d_gene: TRBD2; abundance: .; j_gene: TRBJ2-7; v_gene: TRBV6-5; CDR3aa: CASSYRLAGQYEQYF; CDR3nt: TGTGCCAGCAGTTACCGACTAGCGGGGCAGTACGAGCAGTACTTC
d_gene: .; abundance: .; j_gene: TRBJ2-1; v_gene: TRBV7-9; CDR3aa: CAARRPWSNEQFF; CDR3nt: TGTGCCGCACGGCGGCCGTGGTCGAATGAGCAGTTCTTC
d_gene: .; abundance: once; j_gene: TRBJ1-2; v_gene: TRBV19; CDR3aa: CASTSKGGVYGYTF; CDR3nt: TGTGCCAGTACCTCAAAGGGGGGTGTCTATGGCTACACCTTC
d_gene: .; abundance: .; j_gene: TRBJ2-3; v_gene: TRBV5-6; CDR3aa: CASSVSGLGTDTQYF; CDR3nt: TGTGCCAGCAGCGTTAGCGGTTTGGGCACAGATACGCAGTATTTT
d_gene: .; abundance: .; j_gene: TRBJ2-5; v_gene: TRBV5-1; CDR3aa: CASSLSGRVEETQYF; CDR3nt: TGCGCCAGCAGCTTGTCGGGCAGGGTAGAGGAGACCCAGTACTTC
d_gene: TRBD2; abundance: .; j_gene: TRBJ2-2; v_gene: TRBV27; CDR3aa: CASRPGTSGGELFF; CDR3nt: TGTGCCAGCAGGCCCGGGACTAGCGGCGGGGAGCTGTTTTTT
d_gene: .; abundance: .; j_gene: TRBJ2-7; v_gene: TRBV11-2; CDR3aa: CASSKGVGTREQYF; CDR3nt: TGTGCCAGCAGCAAAGGGGTAGGGACCAGAGAGCAGTACTTC
d_gene: .; abundance: .; j_gene: TRBJ1-2; v_gene: TRBV6-5; CDR3aa: CASRMDENYGYTF; CDR3nt: TGTGCCAGCAGGATGGATGAAAACTATGGCTACACCTTC
d_gene: .; abundance: .; j_gene: TRBJ2-7; v_gene: TRBV27; CDR3aa: CASSTPEKGAYEQYF; CDR3nt: TGTGCCAGCAGTACGCCGGAAAAAGGAGCCTACGAGCAGTACTTC
d_gene: TRBD1; abundance: .; j_gene: TRBJ1-1; v_gene: TRBV7-6; CDR3aa: CASSLKRGQGTEAFF; CDR3nt: TGTGCCAGCAGCCTAAAGAGGGGACAGGGGACTGAAGCTTTCTTT
d_gene: .; abundance: .; j_gene: TRBJ2-7; v_gene: TRBV18; CDR3aa: CASSPRGAVYEQYF; CDR3nt: TGTGCCAGCTCACCGAGGGGGGCTGTCTACGAGCAGTACTTC
d_gene: TRBD1; abundance: once; j_gene: TRBJ1-2; v_gene: TRBV29-1; CDR3aa: CSVPGQVYDYGYTF; CDR3nt: TGCAGCGTCCCTGGACAGGTCTACGACTATGGCTACACCTTC
d_gene: TRBD1; abundance: .; j_gene: TRBJ2-3; v_gene: TRBV5-1; CDR3aa: CASSLGPGQKGETQYF; CDR3nt: TGCGCCAGCAGCTTGGGTCCGGGACAGAAGGGAGAGACGCAGTATTTT
d_gene: .; abundance: few; j_gene: TRBJ1-1; v_gene: TRBV28; CDR3aa: CASTRGLEAFF; CDR3nt: TGTGCCAGCACCCGGGGACTTGAAGCTTTCTTT
d_gene: TRBD2; abundance: .; j_gene: TRBJ2-1; v_gene: TRBV9; CDR3aa: CASSGSGSSYNEQFF; CDR3nt: TGTGCCAGCAGCGGTAGCGGGAGCTCCTACAATGAGCAGTTCTTC
d_gene: .; abundance: .; j_gene: TRBJ2-1; v_gene: TRBV5-1; CDR3aa: CASSLFGRDTYNEQFF; CDR3nt: TGCGCCAGCAGCTTGTTCGGGCGGGATACCTACAATGAGCAGTTCTTC
d_gene: .; abundance: .; j_gene: TRBJ2-2; v_gene: TRBV27; CDR3aa: CASSLFGQNTGELFF; CDR3nt: TGTGCCAGCAGTTTATTCGGGCAGAACACCGGGGAGCTGTTTTTT